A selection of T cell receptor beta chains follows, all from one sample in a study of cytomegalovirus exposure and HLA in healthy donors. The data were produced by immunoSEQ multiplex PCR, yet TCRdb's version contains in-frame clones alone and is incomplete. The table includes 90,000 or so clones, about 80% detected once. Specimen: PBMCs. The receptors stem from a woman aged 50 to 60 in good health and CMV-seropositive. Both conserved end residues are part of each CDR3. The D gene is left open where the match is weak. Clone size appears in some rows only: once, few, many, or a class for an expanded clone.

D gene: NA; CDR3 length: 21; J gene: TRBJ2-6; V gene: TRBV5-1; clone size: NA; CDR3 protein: CASSGPGHMELGNSGANVLTF; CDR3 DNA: TGCGCCAGCAGCGGTCCGGGACACATGGAGTTGGGCAACTCTGGGGCCAACGTCCTGACTTTC
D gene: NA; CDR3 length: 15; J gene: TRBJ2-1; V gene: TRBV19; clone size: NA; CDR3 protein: CASSLSALPYNEQFF; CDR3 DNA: TGTGCCAGTAGTTTGTCAGCGTTACCTTACAATGAGCAGTTCTTC
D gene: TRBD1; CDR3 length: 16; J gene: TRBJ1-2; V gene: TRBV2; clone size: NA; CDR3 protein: CASSRGPNVLDYGYTF; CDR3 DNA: TGTGCCAGCAGCAGGGGGCCAAATGTTCTGGACTATGGCTACACCTTC
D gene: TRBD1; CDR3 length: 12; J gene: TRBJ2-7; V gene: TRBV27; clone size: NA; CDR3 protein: CASGTGPYEQYF; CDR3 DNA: TGTGCCAGCGGGACAGGGCCCTACGAGCAGTACTTC
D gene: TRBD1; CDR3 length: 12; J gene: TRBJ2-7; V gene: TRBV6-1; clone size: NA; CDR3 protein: CASSRTGNEQYF; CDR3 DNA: TGTGCCAGCAGTAGGACAGGGAACGAGCAGTACTTC
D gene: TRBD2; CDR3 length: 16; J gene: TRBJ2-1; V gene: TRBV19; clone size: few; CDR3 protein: CASSSRTSGSNNEQFF; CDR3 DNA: TGTGCCAGTAGTTCACGGACTAGCGGGAGTAACAATGAGCAGTTCTTC
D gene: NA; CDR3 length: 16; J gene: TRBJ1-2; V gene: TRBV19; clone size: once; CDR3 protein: CASSMGGWGLLSGYTF; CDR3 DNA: TGTGCCAGTAGTATGGGGGGGTGGGGCCTCCTCTCTGGCTACACCTTC
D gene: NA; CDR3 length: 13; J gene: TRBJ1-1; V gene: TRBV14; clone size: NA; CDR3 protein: CASSHGSNTEAFF; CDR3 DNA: TGTGCCAGCAGCCATGGCTCGAACACTGAAGCTTTCTTT
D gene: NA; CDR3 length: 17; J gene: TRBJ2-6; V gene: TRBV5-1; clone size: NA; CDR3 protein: CASSYPPGVSGANVLTF; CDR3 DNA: TGCGCCAGCAGCTACCCTCCGGGTGTCTCTGGGGCCAACGTCCTGACTTTC
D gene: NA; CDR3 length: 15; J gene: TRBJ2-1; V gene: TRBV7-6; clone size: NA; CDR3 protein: CASSLIVGVLGEQFF; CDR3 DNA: TGTGCCAGCAGCTTAATAGTAGGGGTCTTGGGTGAGCAGTTCTTC
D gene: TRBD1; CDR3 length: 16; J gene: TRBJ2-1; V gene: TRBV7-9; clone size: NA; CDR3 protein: CASSPRRTGLYNEQFF; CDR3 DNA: TGTGCCAGCAGCCCCAGAAGGACAGGGTTATACAATGAGCAGTTCTTC
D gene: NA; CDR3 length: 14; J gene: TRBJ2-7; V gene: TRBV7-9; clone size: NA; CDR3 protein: CASRPRGPGYEQYF; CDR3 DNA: TGTGCCAGCAGGCCGCGGGGGCCTGGCTACGAGCAGTACTTC
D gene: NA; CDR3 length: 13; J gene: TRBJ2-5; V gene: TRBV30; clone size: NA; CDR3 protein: CAWSVQGAETQYF; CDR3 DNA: TGTGCCTGGAGTGTACAGGGAGCGGAGACCCAGTACTTC
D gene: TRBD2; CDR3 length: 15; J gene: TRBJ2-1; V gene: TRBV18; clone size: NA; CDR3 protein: CASSLGLAGEDEQFF; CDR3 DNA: TGTGCCAGCTCCCTGGGACTAGCGGGAGAAGATGAGCAGTTCTTC
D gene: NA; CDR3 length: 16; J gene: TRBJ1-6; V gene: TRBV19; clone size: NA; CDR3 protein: CASSIDSRAWNSPLHF; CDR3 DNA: TGTGCCAGTAGTATCGACAGTAGGGCGTGGAATTCACCCCTCCACTTT
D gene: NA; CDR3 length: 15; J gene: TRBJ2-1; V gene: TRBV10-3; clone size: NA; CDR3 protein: CAISALADTYNEQFF; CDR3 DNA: TGTGCCATCAGTGCCTTAGCGGACACCTACAATGAGCAGTTCTTC
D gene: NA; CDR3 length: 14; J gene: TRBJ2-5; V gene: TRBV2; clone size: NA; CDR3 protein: CASRDSFIRETQYF; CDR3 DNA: TGTGCCAGCAGAGATAGTTTTATCCGGGAGACCCAGTACTTC
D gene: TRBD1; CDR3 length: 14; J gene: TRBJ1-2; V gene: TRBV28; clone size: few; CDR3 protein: CASSPDRDAYGYTF; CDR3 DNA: TGTGCCAGCAGTCCTGACAGGGATGCCTATGGCTACACCTTC
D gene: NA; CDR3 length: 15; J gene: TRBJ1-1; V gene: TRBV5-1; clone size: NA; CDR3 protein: CASSSDPTANTEAFF; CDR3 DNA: TGCGCCAGCAGCTCCGACCCGACAGCTAACACTGAAGCTTTCTTT
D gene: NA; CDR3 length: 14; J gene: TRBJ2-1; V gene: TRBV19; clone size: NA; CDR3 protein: CASRVGNGYNEQFF; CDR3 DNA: TGTGCCAGTAGGGTCGGGAACGGGTACAATGAGCAGTTCTTC
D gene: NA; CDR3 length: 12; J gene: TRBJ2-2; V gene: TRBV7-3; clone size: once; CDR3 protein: CASSSGNRELFF; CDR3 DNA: TGTGCCAGCAGCTCAGGGAACCGGGAGCTGTTTTTT
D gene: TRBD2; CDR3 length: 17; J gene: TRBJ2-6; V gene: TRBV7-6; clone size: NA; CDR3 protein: CASSLVAGEAGANVLTF; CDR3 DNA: TGTGCCAGCAGCTTAGTAGCGGGGGAGGCTGGGGCCAACGTCCTGACTTTC
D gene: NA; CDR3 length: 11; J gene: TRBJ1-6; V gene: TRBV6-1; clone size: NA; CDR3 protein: CASSVNSPLHF; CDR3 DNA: TGTGCCAGCAGTGTAAATTCACCCCTCCACTTT
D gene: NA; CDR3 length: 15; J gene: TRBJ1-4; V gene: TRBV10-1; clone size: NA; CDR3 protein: CASTRDTLTSEKLFF; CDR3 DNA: TGCGCCAGCACCCGGGACACCCTGACCTCTGAAAAACTGTTTTTT
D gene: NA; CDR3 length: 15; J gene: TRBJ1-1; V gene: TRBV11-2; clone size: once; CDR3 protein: CASSFGAGQGTEAFF; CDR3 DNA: TGTGCCAGCAGCTTTGGGGCAGGACAAGGCACTGAAGCTTTCTTT
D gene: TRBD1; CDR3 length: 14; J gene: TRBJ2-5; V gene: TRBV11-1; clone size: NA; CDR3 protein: CASSDAGGQETQYF; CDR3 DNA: TGTGCCAGCAGCGACGCAGGGGGACAAGAGACCCAGTACTTC
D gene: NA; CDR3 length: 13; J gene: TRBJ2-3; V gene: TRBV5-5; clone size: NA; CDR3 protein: CASSLYRADTQYF; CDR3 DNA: TGTGCCAGCAGCTTATACAGGGCAGATACGCAGTATTTT
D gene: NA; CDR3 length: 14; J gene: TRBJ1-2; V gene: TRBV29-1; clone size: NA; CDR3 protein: CTKKGLRTANGYTF; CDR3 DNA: TGCACCAAAAAGGGTCTTAGGACAGCTAATGGCTACACCTTC
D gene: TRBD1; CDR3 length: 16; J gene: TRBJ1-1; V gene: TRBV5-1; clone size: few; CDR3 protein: CASSVRGILENTEAFF; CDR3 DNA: TGCGCCAGCAGCGTCAGGGGGATCCTCGAGAACACTGAAGCTTTCTTT
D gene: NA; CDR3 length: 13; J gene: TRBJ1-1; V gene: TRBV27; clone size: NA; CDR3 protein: CASSLVSNTEAFF; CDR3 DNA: TGTGCCAGCAGTTTAGTGAGTAACACTGAAGCTTTCTTT
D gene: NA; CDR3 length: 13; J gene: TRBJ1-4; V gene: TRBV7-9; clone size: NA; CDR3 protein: CASRGGPNEKLFF; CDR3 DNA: TGTGCCAGCAGAGGGGGACCCAATGAAAAACTGTTTTTT